These 23 T cell receptor beta chains were all obtained from the same sample, sequenced in a study of identical twins. TCRdb passed the 5' RACE reads through MiXCR, listing each CDR3 protein once. The sample holds fewer than 650,000 distinct CDR3 sequences, roughly 9.9% seen once. These data also featured in a second study, about yellow fever vaccine responses in identical twins.

Material for sequencing was PBMCs. Receptors originate from a woman aged 18-29 years in good health.

This clonotype was detected many times. The rearrangement uses TRBV7-2 and TRBJ2-3, with D hard to call. Trimming stripped 5 bases from V and 0 bases from J, with 12 bases between. Germline V gene sequence: CDR1 SGHTA, CDR2 FQGNSA. This CDR3 is 15 amino acids long. The CDR3 nucleotides read TGTGCCAGCAGCGGAAAGGATTCCAGCACAGATACGCAGTATTTT. This encodes CASSGKDSSTDTQYF.

This clonotype was seen a few times. The V and J genes are TRBV12-3 or TRBV12-4 and TRBJ1-1; the D is unclear. The CDR3 covers 14 residues. V was cut by 8 bases and J by 1 base, with 14 bases left in between. Written as DNA, the CDR3 is TGTGCCAGCGCCTCAAACTCGGGGAACACTGAAGCTTTCTTT. Its translation is CASASNSGNTEAFF.

The chain joins TRBV9 to TRBJ2-5, with 8 nucleotides matching TRBD1. Trimming removed 4 bases from V and 1 base from J; junction bases left unmatched: 9. This CDR3 region has 16 residues. Per germline, CDR1 SGDLS and CDR2 YYNGEE. The CDR3 DNA is TGTGCCAGCAGCCTGGGACAGGCTCACTTCCAAGAGACCCAGTACTTC. It is translated as CASSLGQAHFQETQYF.

This clonotype came up a few times. This sequence joins TRBV16 and TRBJ2-7, with 9 bases matching TRBD1. CDR3 length: 16 amino acids. V lost 2 bases and J lost 1; bases outside the gene matches: 6. CDR1 is KGHSY and CDR2 is FQNENV in the germline V gene. The CDR3 region has the DNA TGTGCCAGCAGCCAAGGCCTGGACAGGGGTTCCTACGAGCAGTACTTC. Encoded protein: CASSQGLDRGSYEQYF.

The CDR3 reads CASSPPDRTNTGELFF. Written as DNA, the CDR3 is TGTGCCAGCAGCCCCCCGGACAGAACGAACACCGGGGAGCTGTTTTTT. J is TRBJ2-2 and V is TRBV21-1; TRBD1 was called by the table and not checked on the DNA. TRBV21-1 is termed a pseudogene. This CDR3 contains 16 residues.

At least ten counts were recorded for this clonotype. CDR3 in amino acids: CASRGAPYYTF. The CDR3 coding sequence is TGTGCCAGCAGGGGGGCCCCTTACTACACCTTC. The chain carries TRBV28 and TRBJ1-2; a weak D match, TRBD1 (6 bases). Germline CDR1 reads MDHEN; CDR2 reads SYDVKM. The CDR3 sequence is 11 residues long. Trimming took 6 bases from V and 10 from J, leaving 12 bases between them.

In this sample, this clonotype turned up many times. This chain links TRBV4-2 with TRBJ2-3, with a possible D match to TRBD2 (5 bases). This CDR3 comprises 13 residues. The germline V and J ends were trimmed by 0 bases and 6 bases, with 7 bases remaining between them. CDR1 and CDR2 from the germline V gene are LGHNA and YNFKEQ. The CDR3: CASSQEAADTQYF. In nucleotides, the CDR3 is TGTGCCAGCAGCCAAGAAGCGGCTGATACGCAGTATTTT.

This clonotype occurred many times. V usage is TRBV7-2 and J usage is TRBJ2-2; 10 bases line up with TRBD2. The trim removed 7 bases at V and 2 bases at J, leaving 4 bases unmatched. There are 15 residues in the CDR3. Germline V gene lookup returns CDR1 SGHTA and CDR2 FQGNSA. CDR3 region: CASTVLAGNTGELFF. The CDR3 nucleotides are TGTGCCAGCACCGTACTAGCGGGAAACACCGGGGAGCTGTTTTTT.

The chain links TRBV5-1 to TRBJ2-1; no clear D. The CDR3 runs 14 residues. In germline, CDR1 is SGHRS, CDR2 YFSETQ. Trimming pared 7 bases from V and 0 bases from J, leaving 11 bases between. The chain's CDR3 is CASGPPSSYNEQFF. Here the CDR3 DNA reads TGCGCCAGCGGTCCCCCGTCCTCCTACAATGAGCAGTTCTTC.

This clonotype was seen ten or more times. This CDR3 reads CASSQGGLRADTQYF. Here the CDR3 DNA reads TGTGCCAGCAGCCAAGGAGGGCTTCGGGCAGATACGCAGTATTTT. J is TRBJ2-3 and V is TRBV14, with D perhaps matching TRBD2 (5 bases). Trimming took off 1 base at V and 4 bases at J, with 12 bases between the two ends. This CDR3 is built from 15 residues. Germline-derived CDR1 and CDR2 are SGHDN and FVKESK.

In this sample, this clonotype turned up a few times. V usage is TRBV6-5 and J usage is TRBJ2-5; TRBD2 aligns across 7 bases. The CDR3 runs to 14 residues. V was pared by 4 bases and J by 3 bases, with 5 bases of the junction left unmatched. CDR1 is MNHEY, CDR2 SVGAGI, per germline. CDR3 region: CASSSDLAEETQYF. CDR3 nucleotide sequence: TGTGCCAGCAGTTCGGACCTAGCGGAAGAGACCCAGTACTTC.

This clonotype showed up many times. CDR3 bases: TGCAGCGTTGGTGCCGAGCGGGAAGACTACGAGCAGTACTTC. This codes for CSVGAEREDYEQYF. This chain links TRBV29-1 with TRBJ2-7; 7 bases map to TRBD2. The J segment lost 3 bases and the V segment lost 4 bases, leaving 9 bases of the junction unmatched. This CDR3 is built from 14 residues. Germline CDR1 SQVTM, CDR2 ANQGSEA.

This clonotype was seen repeatedly, ten times or more. The V and J genes are TRBV10-3 and TRBJ2-7; 12 bases agree with TRBD2. CDR3 length equals 18 residues. Germline CDR1 reads ENHRY; CDR2 reads SYGVKD. With V trimmed by 2 bases and J by 1 base, 9 bases remained unmatched. In DNA, the CDR3 is TGTGCCATCAGTGAGCGCCTAGCGGGAGGGCCGAGATCCTACGAGCAGTACTTC. It specifies CAISERLAGGPRSYEQYF.

This chain joins TRBV28 and TRBJ2-6; weak D call: TRBD1 (6 bases). The CDR3 sequence is 16 residues long. Trimming left V 4 bases short and J 3 bases short, with 13 bases between. Per germline, CDR1 MDHEN and CDR2 SYDVKM. This CDR3 is CASSYLTGVGANVLTF. The CDR3 region has the DNA TGTGCCAGCAGTTACCTGACAGGCGTTGGGGCCAACGTCCTGACTTTC.

The J gene is TRBJ2-3, the V gene TRBV21-1; TRBD2 reflects the table's D call only, with no check against the DNA. TRBV21-1 is a documented pseudogene. CDR3 length equals 16 residues. The CDR3 sequence: CASSKRSSLEADTQYF. The CDR3, as DNA: TGTGCCAGCAGCAAAAGAAGCAGTTTGGAGGCAGATACGCAGTATTTT.

The rearrangement uses TRBV7-2 and TRBJ2-1, with TRBD2 matching over 10 bases. The V and J ends lost 0 bases and 6 bases, in that order; junction bases with no gene match: 11. This CDR3 has 18 residues. The germline V gene encodes CDR1 SGHTA and CDR2 FQGNSA. The CDR3 DNA reads TGTGCCAGCAGCTTAGCTCCGACACGAGCGGGGGGGCCCAATGAGCAGTTCTTC. As protein: CASSLAPTRAGGPNEQFF.

V gene TRBV18 combines with J gene TRBJ2-1; D possibly uses TRBD1 or TRBD2 (5 bases each). V was cut by 3 bases and J by 7 bases, with 13 bases left in between. The germline V gene has CDR1 KGHSH and CDR2 LQKENI. The CDR3 spans 14 residues. CDR3 in amino acids: CASSPETRGNEQFF. In nucleotides, the CDR3 is TGTGCCAGCTCACCTGAAACGAGGGGAAATGAGCAGTTCTTC.

This chain uses TRBV20-1 with TRBJ1-5, with D perhaps TRBD1 (5 bases). Germline-derived CDR1 and CDR2 are DFQATT and SNEGSKA (reference sequence). This CDR3 is 16 amino acids long. V was shortened by 0 bases and J by 2 bases, with 14 bases between the two germline ends. The CDR3 reads CSARDIKGDGNQPQHF. The CDR3 nucleotides read TGCAGTGCTAGAGACATTAAAGGGGACGGCAATCAGCCCCAGCATTTT.

This clonotype was seen only a few times. The rearrangement links TRBV18 to TRBJ2-1; 14 bases fit TRBD2. The CDR3 is 18 amino acids. Germline V gene data show CDR1 as KGHSH and CDR2 as LQKENI. The V segment lost 2 bases and the J segment 3 bases; nucleotides outside the gene matches: 6. The CDR3 is CASSPETSGGASYNEQFF. The DNA for the CDR3 is TGTGCCAGCTCACCAGAGACTAGCGGGGGGGCCAGCTACAATGAGCAGTTCTTC.

This chain links TRBV25-1 with TRBJ2-3; D gene unclear. Germline loops: CDR1 MGHDK, CDR2 SYGVNS. Trimming cost V 3 bases and J 0 bases, with 10 bases left between them. There are 15 residues in the CDR3. For the CDR3, the DNA is TGTGCCAGCAGTGAGGCAAGCCCTAGCACAGATACGCAGTATTTT. Its protein product is CASSEASPSTDTQYF.

The sample holds a few counts of this clonotype. The chain employs TRBV20-1 and TRBJ2-3; 7 bases match TRBD2. Germline lookup yields CDR1 DFQATT and CDR2 SNEGSKA (reference sequence). The CDR3 is 16 residues long. Trimming at V came to 6 bases and at J to 3 bases, leaving 15 bases not matched to a gene. CDR3 loop: CSAALQGAGVTDTQYF. In nucleotides, the CDR3 is TGCAGTGCAGCCCTTCAAGGGGCGGGAGTGACAGATACGCAGTATTTT.

In this sample, this clonotype turned up many times. Here the CDR3 reads CASSLGQGTYGYTF. As DNA, the CDR3 is TGTGCCAGCAGTCTGGGACAGGGGACCTATGGCTACACCTTC. The rearrangement uses TRBV6-1 and TRBJ1-2; 10 bases line up with TRBD1. Germline V gene lookup returns CDR1 MNHNS and CDR2 SASEGT. With 5 bases clipped from V and 4 bases from J, the junction kept 4 bases outside the gene matches. This CDR3 comprises 14 residues.

The sample holds a few counts of this clonotype. The chain is built from TRBV30 and TRBJ2-7, with D perhaps TRBD2 (6 bases). Germline loops: CDR1 GTSNPN, CDR2 SVGIG (reference sequence). The CDR3 has 13 amino acids. The V and J ends lost 3 bases and 3 bases respectively, with 12 bases between them. The CDR3 here is CAWRGWGDYEQYF. CDR3 bases: TGTGCCTGGAGAGGTTGGGGGGACTACGAGCAGTACTTC.